This is a list of T cell receptor beta chains from one sample in a study of T-cell reconstitution after alpha-beta-depleted transplantation in children. TCRdb re-called the PCR reads with MiXCR, one entry per CDR3 protein. The table lists about 900,000 distinct CDR3 sequences, roughly 29% of them singletons. The material was PBMCs, mostly from graft donor cells, obtained 360 days after TCRalphabeta/CD19-depleted stem cell transplant. These receptors came from a boy younger than two who had a stem cell transplant for SCID, so the T cells may come from the graft donor. Each CDR3 is given with its conserved first and last residue. The D gene is left open where the match is weak. Size is stated for part of the rows, as once, few or many counts, or as a class when the clone is expanded.

V	J	length	D	size	CDR3	DNA
TRBV4-1	TRBJ2-2	18	TRBD2	-	CASSQDWLAGGWTGELFF	TGCGCCAGCAGCCAAGATTGGCTAGCGGGGGGTTGGACCGGGGAGCTGTTTTTT
TRBV29-1	TRBJ1-2	13	TRBD1	-	CSVEGQGYSGYTF	TGCAGCGTTGAAGGACAGGGATATAGTGGCTACACCTTC
TRBV10-3	TRBJ2-1	16	TRBD2	once	CAISKRLAGVLNEQFF	TGTGCCATCAGTAAAAGGCTAGCGGGGGTTTTGAATGAGCAGTTCTTC
TRBV27	TRBJ1-2	12	-	-	CASSFLGLPYTF	TGTGCCAGCAGTTTTTTGGGGTTGCCCTACACCTTC
TRBV12-3/TRBV12-4	TRBJ2-1	14	-	-	CASSPPRIYNEQFF	TGTGCCAGCAGCCCACCAAGGATCTACAATGAGCAGTTCTTC
TRBV29-1	TRBJ2-3	15	-	-	CSVWGSTQHTDTQYF	TGCAGCGTGTGGGGGAGTACCCAACACACAGATACGCAGTATTTT
TRBV5-1	TRBJ2-1	15	-	few	CASSSRVGVDNEQFF	TGCGCCAGCAGCTCTAGGGTCGGCGTCGACAATGAGCAGTTCTTC
TRBV15	TRBJ2-1	17	TRBD2	few	CATSRDRGGSSYNEQFF	TGTGCCACCAGCAGAGACCGGGGGGGTAGCTCCTACAATGAGCAGTTCTTC
TRBV4-2	TRBJ1-4	17	-	-	CASSQESSVGWNEKLFF	TGTGCCAGCAGCCAAGAATCGTCGGTTGGATGGAATGAAAAACTGTTTTTT
TRBV4-1	TRBJ2-7	16	TRBD1	-	CASSQDRTGPAYEQYF	TGCGCCAGCAGCCAAGATCGGACAGGGCCGGCCTACGAGCAGTACTTC
TRBV4-3	TRBJ1-4	15	-	-	CASSQDFRGTEKLFF	TGCGCCAGCAGCCAAGATTTTCGGGGCACAGAAAAACTGTTTTTT
TRBV2	TRBJ1-4	15	-	-	CASSPRGGGAEKLFF	TGTGCCAGCAGTCCACGGGGAGGGGGAGCTGAAAAACTGTTTTTT
TRBV12-3/TRBV12-4	TRBJ2-3	13	-	-	CASGGARTDTQYF	TGTGCCAGCGGGGGGGCCCGCACAGATACGCAGTATTTT
TRBV10-3	TRBJ2-1	13	-	-	CAVRDISRGEQFF	TGTGCCGTCCGGGACATATCTAGGGGTGAGCAGTTCTTC
TRBV7-3	TRBJ2-7	17	TRBD1	few	CASSLIRQGTHSYEQYF	TGTGCCAGCAGCTTAATCCGACAGGGGACCCATTCCTACGAGCAGTACTTC
TRBV7-2	TRBJ2-3	13	-	-	CASSLALGYTQYF	TGTGCCAGCAGCTTAGCGTTAGGGTATACGCAGTATTTT
TRBV5-1	TRBJ2-3	14	-	few	CASAMSSSTDTQYF	TGCGCCAGCGCCATGTCATCCAGCACAGATACGCAGTATTTT
TRBV5-1	TRBJ2-5	14	-	few	CASSDTVPQETQYF	TGCGCCAGCAGCGATACAGTCCCCCAAGAGACCCAGTACTTC
TRBV4-3	TRBJ1-2	15	-	-	CASSQEVGTNYGYTF	TGCGCCAGCAGCCAAGAAGTCGGGACTAACTATGGCTACACCTTC
TRBV20-1	TRBJ2-1	16	TRBD1	-	CSATGGLPTSYNEQFF	TGCAGTGCTACAGGGGGCCTTCCGACCTCCTACAATGAGCAGTTCTTC
TRBV27	TRBJ2-3	15	-	-	CASRRQTQFTDTQYF	TGTGCCAGCAGGCGACAGACCCAATTCACAGATACGCAGTATTTT
TRBV20-1	TRBJ2-5	13	TRBD1	many	CSAPSRGLETQYF	TGCAGTGCCCCGAGCAGGGGGCTAGAGACCCAGTACTTC
TRBV12-3/TRBV12-4	TRBJ2-4	14	-	-	CASSLTGAKNIQYF	TGTGCCAGCAGTTTAACGGGGGCCAAAAACATTCAGTACTTC
TRBV2	TRBJ2-5	16	-	-	CASRLAWLASQETQYF	TGTGCCAGCAGACTCGCGTGGCTAGCGAGCCAAGAGACCCAGTACTTC
TRBV9	TRBJ2-2	12	-	-	CASSGGPGELFF	TGTGCCAGCTCAGGGGGGCCCGGGGAGCTGTTTTTT
TRBV6-2/TRBV6-3	TRBJ2-2	17	TRBD1	-	CASSYFPGGRGTGELFF	TGTGCCAGCAGTTACTTTCCAGGGGGACGAGGCACCGGGGAGCTGTTTTTT
TRBV5-4	TRBJ1-4	17	-	-	CASSLDSRLGLNEKLFF	TGTGCCAGCAGCTTGGACAGCCGTCTAGGTCTGAATGAAAAACTGTTTTTT
TRBV28	TRBJ2-5	17	TRBD1	few	CASSLDPGQGAEETQYF	TGTGCCAGCAGTTTAGACCCGGGACAGGGGGCCGAAGAGACCCAGTACTTC
TRBV15	TRBJ2-7	16	-	-	CATSKSGPRVGYEQYF	TGTGCCACCAGCAAGTCAGGACCTAGAGTAGGCTACGAGCAGTACTTC
TRBV6-2/TRBV6-3	TRBJ1-1	16	-	-	CASRRTNDGLNTEAFF	TGTGCCAGCAGAAGGACCAACGATGGCCTGAACACTGAAGCTTTCTTT
TRBV7-2	TRBJ2-1	17	TRBD2	-	CASSSARGGGAYNEQFF	TGTGCCAGCAGCTCAGCTCGCGGGGGAGGGGCCTACAATGAGCAGTTCTTC
TRBV6-1	TRBJ2-5	15	TRBD1	-	CASRTAGGGRETQYF	TGTGCCAGCAGAACCGCAGGGGGCGGAAGGGAGACCCAGTACTTC
TRBV5-1	TRBJ2-5	16	-	few	CASSSRQVLGQETQYF	TGCGCCAGCAGCTCTCGACAGGTTTTAGGTCAAGAGACCCAGTACTTC
TRBV7-6	TRBJ2-3	15	TRBD2	many	CASSLVSGGADTQYF	TGTGCCAGCAGCTTAGTGAGCGGGGGGGCGGATACGCAGTATTTT
TRBV7-6	TRBJ2-3	17	TRBD2	-	CASSSEIRGGPTDTQYF	TGTGCCAGCAGCTCCGAAATTCGGGGGGGGCCCACAGATACGCAGTATTTT
TRBV4-1	TRBJ1-2	16	TRBD1	-	CASSRPGTGGDWGYTF	TGCGCCAGCAGTCGCCCCGGGACAGGGGGCGACTGGGGCTACACCTTC
TRBV10-3	TRBJ1-2	14	-	many	CAIRDGEFNYGYTF	TGTGCCATCCGGGACGGAGAGTTCAACTATGGCTACACCTTC
TRBV29-1	TRBJ2-3	15	-	-	CSVEGGRLSTDTQYF	TGCAGCGTTGAAGGGGGACGGCTCAGCACAGATACGCAGTATTTT
TRBV10-3	TRBJ2-2	15	-	once	CAIRPAGVVTGELFF	TGTGCCATCAGACCTGCAGGGGTTGTTACCGGGGAGCTGTTTTTT
TRBV7-2	TRBJ2-7	12	-	-	CASRSGLYEQYF	TGTGCCAGCAGATCGGGACTTTACGAGCAGTACTTC
TRBV12-3/TRBV12-4	TRBJ2-7	17	TRBD2	-	CASSPRAGGRPSYEQYF	TGTGCCAGCAGTCCCCGGGCGGGAGGGCGGCCCTCCTACGAGCAGTACTTC
TRBV5-1	TRBJ1-1	17	TRBD1	few	CASSLQGARLRNTEAFF	TGCGCCAGCAGCTTACAGGGGGCCAGGTTGCGAAACACTGAAGCTTTCTTT
TRBV6-2/TRBV6-3	TRBJ2-3	16	TRBD1	-	CASSYTGTGRKDTQYF	TGTGCCAGCAGTTACACCGGGACAGGGCGCAAAGATACGCAGTATTTT
TRBV7-9	TRBJ1-3	16	-	-	CASSSSGVLSGNTIYF	TGTGCCAGCAGCTCAAGTGGGGTTCTCTCTGGAAACACCATATATTTT
TRBV24-1	TRBJ1-1	15	-	few	CATRLVGLPNTEAFF	TGTGCCACCCGCTTGGTAGGGCTACCGAACACTGAAGCTTTCTTT
TRBV15	TRBJ2-5	13	-	-	CATSRDQKETQYF	TGTGCCACCAGCAGAGATCAGAAGGAGACCCAGTACTTC
TRBV4-3	TRBJ2-1	20	TRBD2	-	CASSHAAGLAGVSSYNEQFF	TGCGCCAGCAGCCACGCAGCGGGACTAGCGGGAGTTTCCTCCTACAATGAGCAGTTCTTC
TRBV2	TRBJ2-3	14	-	-	CASRGPTSTDTQYF	TGTGCCAGCAGAGGCCCAACAAGCACAGATACGCAGTATTTT
TRBV4-1	TRBJ2-1	16	TRBD2	few	CASSQTSGGARDEQFF	TGCGCCAGCAGCCAAACTAGCGGGGGGGCCAGGGATGAGCAGTTCTTC
TRBV29-1	TRBJ1-1	13	TRBD1	-	CSILDRPNTEAFF	TGCAGCATATTGGACAGGCCGAACACTGAAGCTTTCTTT
TRBV6-5	TRBJ1-6	16	-	-	CASSYGRAEYNSPLHF	TGTGCCAGCAGTTACGGACGGGCTGAGTATAATTCACCCCTCCACTTT
TRBV4-3	TRBJ2-2	12	-	-	CASSQLSGELFF	TGCGCCAGCAGCCAACTCTCCGGGGAGCTGTTTTTT
TRBV7-9	TRBJ2-3	14	-	few	CANLPVSSTDTQYF	TGTGCCAATCTGCCAGTCTCTAGCACAGATACGCAGTATTTT
TRBV29-1	TRBJ2-7	14	TRBD2	few	CSVSGEGDPYEQYF	TGCAGCGTTAGTGGGGAGGGCGATCCCTACGAGCAGTACTTC